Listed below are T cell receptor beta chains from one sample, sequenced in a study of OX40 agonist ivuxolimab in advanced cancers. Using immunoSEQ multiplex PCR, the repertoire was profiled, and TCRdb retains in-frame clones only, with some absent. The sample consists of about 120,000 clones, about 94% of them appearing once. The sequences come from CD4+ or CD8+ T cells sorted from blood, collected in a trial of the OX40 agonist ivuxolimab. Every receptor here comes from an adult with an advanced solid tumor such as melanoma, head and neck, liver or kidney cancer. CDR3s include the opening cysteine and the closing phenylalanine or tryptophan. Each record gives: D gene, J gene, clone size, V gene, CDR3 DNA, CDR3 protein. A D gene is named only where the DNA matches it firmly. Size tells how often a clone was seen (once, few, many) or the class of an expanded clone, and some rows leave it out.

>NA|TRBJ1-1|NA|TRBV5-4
TGTGCCAGCAGTCCCGACAGGAGGGGAGACGAAGCTTTCTTT
CASSPDRRGDEAFF
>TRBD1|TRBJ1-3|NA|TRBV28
TGTGCCAGCAGCCCTGGGGGACAGGGGAATGGAAACACCATATATTTT
CASSPGGQGNGNTIYF
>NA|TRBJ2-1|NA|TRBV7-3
TGTGCCAGCAGCTTATCCGGGGGGCCCTCCTACAATGAGCAGTTCTTC
CASSLSGGPSYNEQFF
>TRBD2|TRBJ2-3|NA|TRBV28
TGTGCCAGCAGCCGGAATAGCGGGGGGATCACAGATACGCAGTATTTT
CASSRNSGGITDTQYF
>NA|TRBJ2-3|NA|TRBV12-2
TGTGCAAGTCGCTTAGGGACTAGCGGGGGGCAGCCGGAGGGCACAGATACGCAGTATTTT
CASRLGTSGGQPEGTDTQYF
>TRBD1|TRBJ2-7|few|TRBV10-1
TGCGCCAGCAGTGAGTCACAGGGGGCCTACGAGCAGTACTTC
CASSESQGAYEQYF
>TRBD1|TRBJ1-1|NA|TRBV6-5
TGTGCCAGCAGTCGAGGGACAGGGGTTCGCGCTGAAGCTTTCTTT
CASSRGTGVRAEAFF
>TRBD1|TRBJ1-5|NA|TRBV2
TGTGCCAGCAGTGATTTTCGGACAGGGACTGATCAGCCCCAGCATTTT
CASSDFRTGTDQPQHF
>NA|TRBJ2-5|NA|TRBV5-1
TGCGCCAGCAGCTTGGTCCATCAGATGGGGGCCCAATTGGAGACCCAGTACTTC
CASSLVHQMGAQLETQYF
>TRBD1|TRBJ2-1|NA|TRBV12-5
TGTGCTAGTGGTTTGGCAACCGGGACAGGGAACGGCCATGAGCAGTTCTTC
CASGLATGTGNGHEQFF
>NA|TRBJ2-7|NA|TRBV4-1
TGCGCCAGCAGCCAAGATCAGGCCCATGGAGTCGAGTTC
CASSQDQAHGVEF
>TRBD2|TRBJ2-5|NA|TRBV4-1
TGCGCCAGCAGCCAAGATCGGGCGGGAGGCCAGGTGGCCCAGTACTTC
CASSQDRAGGQVAQYF
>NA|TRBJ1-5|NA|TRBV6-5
TGTGCCAGCAGTTACGGTGGGGGGGGCCAGCCCCAGCATTTT
CASSYGGGGQPQHF
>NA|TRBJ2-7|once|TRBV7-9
TGTGCCAGCAGCTTAGGGGGATCTATGGACGAGCAGTACTTC
CASSLGGSMDEQYF
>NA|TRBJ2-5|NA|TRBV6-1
TGTGCCAGCAGTATACTTACCCCAGACGAGACCCAGTACTTC
CASSILTPDETQYF
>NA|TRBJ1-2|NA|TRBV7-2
TGTGCCAGCAGCTTAGACCAGAACTATGGCTACACCTTC
CASSLDQNYGYTF
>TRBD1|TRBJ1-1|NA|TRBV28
TGTGCCAGCTTGAACGACAGGGGTGAAGGGAACACTGAAGCTTTCTTT
CASLNDRGEGNTEAFF
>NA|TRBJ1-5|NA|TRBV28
TGTGCCAGCAGCACAGGGTTCCCCAATCAGCCCCAGCATTTT
CASSTGFPNQPQHF
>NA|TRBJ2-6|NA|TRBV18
TGTGCCAGCTCACCATTGGGTGGGGCCAACGTCCTGACTTTC
CASSPLGGANVLTF
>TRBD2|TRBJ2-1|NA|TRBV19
TGTGCCAGTAGTGTAACTAGCGGGAGGGCCGGTAATGAGCAGTTCTTC
CASSVTSGRAGNEQFF
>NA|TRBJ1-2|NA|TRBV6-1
TGTGCCAGCAGTGATCAAGGGAGGTATGGCTACACCTTC
CASSDQGRYGYTF
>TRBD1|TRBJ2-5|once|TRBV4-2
TGTGCCAGCAGCCAGCTACAGGGGGCAGGTCAAGAGACCCAGTACTTC
CASSQLQGAGQETQYF
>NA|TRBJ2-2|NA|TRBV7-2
TGTGCCAGCAGCCCCACTAGGGCGAACACCGGGGAGCTGTTTTTT
CASSPTRANTGELFF
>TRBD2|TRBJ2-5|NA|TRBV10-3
TGTGCCATCAATGGACTAGCGGGGGGTCAGTCGACCCAGTACTTC
CAINGLAGGQSTQYF
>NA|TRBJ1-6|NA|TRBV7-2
TGTGCCAGCAGCACGGGTTTTAATTCACCCCTCCACTTT
CASSTGFNSPLHF
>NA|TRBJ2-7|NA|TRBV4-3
TGCGCCAGCAGCCAAGATCTGGCCTACGAGCAGTACTTC
CASSQDLAYEQYF
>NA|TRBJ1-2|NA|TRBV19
TGTGCCAGTGGGCAGGTCGGTGTTTCTAACTATGGCTACACCTTC
CASGQVGVSNYGYTF
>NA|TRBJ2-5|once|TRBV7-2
TGTGCCAGCAAGGGACTCCAAGAGACCCAGTACTTC
CASKGLQETQYF
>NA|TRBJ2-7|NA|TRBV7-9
TGTGCCAGCAGCTTAGCAGGGCCCGTCTCCGAGCAGTACTTC
CASSLAGPVSEQYF
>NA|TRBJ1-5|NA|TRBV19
TGTGCCAGTAGTATAGGGAACAGCAATCAGCCCCAGCATTTT
CASSIGNSNQPQHF
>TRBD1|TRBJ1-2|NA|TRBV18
TGTGCCAGCTCGGGACAGGGAGGGAGTAACTATGGCTACACCTTC
CASSGQGGSNYGYTF
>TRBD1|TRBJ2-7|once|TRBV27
TGTGCCAGCAGTCCTGACAGGGGACACGAGCAGTACTTC
CASSPDRGHEQYF
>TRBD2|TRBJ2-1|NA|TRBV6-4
TGTGCCAGCAGTCAGCGGAGCGGGAAGGTTGGTGAGCAGTTCTTC
CASSQRSGKVGEQFF
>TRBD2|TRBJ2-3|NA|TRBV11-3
TGTGCCAGCAGCTCCCGGACGGGGGGGGGCACAGATACGCAGTATTTT
CASSSRTGGGTDTQYF
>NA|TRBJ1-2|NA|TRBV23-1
TGCGCCAGCACAACAGATGGCTACACCTTC
CASTTDGYTF
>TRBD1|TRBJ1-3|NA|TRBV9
TGTGCCAGCAGCCTACGGGACAGGGAGTACACCATATATTTT
CASSLRDREYTIYF